Listed here is a single T cell receptor beta chain. The sample has other DNA sequences that encode this CDR3 too. Generated by immunoSEQ multiplex PCR, the TCRdb table keeps only in-frame clones and is missing some. Of 100,000 to 150,000 clones listed, around nine tenths are singletons. The sample belongs to a study of blood T cell repertoires in COVID-19. J lost 4 bases, V lost 1 base, and 3 bases had no gene match. The CDR3 covers 15 residues. Germline CDR1 reads SEHNR; CDR2 reads FQNEAQ (reference sequence). The origin of this receptor is a man between 60 and 70 years old with COVID-19, enrolled during active disease. The V gene is TRBV7-9, the J gene TRBJ2-1, with 8 bases lining up with TRBD1. Material for sequencing was peripheral blood. The CDR3 is CASSLGTGSYNEQFF. The CDR3 DNA reads TGTGCCAGCAGCTTAGGGACAGGGTCGTACAATGAGCAGTTCTTC.